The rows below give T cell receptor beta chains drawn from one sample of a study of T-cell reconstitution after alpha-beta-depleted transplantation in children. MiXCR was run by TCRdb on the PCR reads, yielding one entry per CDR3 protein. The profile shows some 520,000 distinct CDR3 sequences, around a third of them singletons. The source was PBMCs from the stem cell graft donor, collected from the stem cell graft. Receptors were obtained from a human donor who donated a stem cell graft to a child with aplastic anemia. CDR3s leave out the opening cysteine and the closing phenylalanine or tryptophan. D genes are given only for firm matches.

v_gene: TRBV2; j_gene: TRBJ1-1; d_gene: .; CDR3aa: ASRLLRAETEAF
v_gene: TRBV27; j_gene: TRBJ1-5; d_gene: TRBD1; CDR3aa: ASSSLTGSVDQPQH
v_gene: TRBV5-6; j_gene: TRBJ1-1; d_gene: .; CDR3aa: ASSRAGAGNMNTEAF
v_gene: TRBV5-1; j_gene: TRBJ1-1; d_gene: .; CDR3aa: ASSLVSSMRQVGGPNTEAF
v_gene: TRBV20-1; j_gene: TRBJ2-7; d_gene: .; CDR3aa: SACGTRVDEQY
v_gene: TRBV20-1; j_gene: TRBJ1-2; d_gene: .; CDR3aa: SARVTGGGVGYT
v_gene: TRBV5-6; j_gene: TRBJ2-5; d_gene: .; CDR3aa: ASSVGGTYWETQY
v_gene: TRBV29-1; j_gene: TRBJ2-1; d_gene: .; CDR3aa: SRRWAGVPQF
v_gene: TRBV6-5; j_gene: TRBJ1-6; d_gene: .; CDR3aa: ASSYGGGAGSPLH
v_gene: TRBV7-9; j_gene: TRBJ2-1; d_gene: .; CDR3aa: ASSNQGQQF
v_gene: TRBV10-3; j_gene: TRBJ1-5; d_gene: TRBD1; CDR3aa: AISATGGNQPQH
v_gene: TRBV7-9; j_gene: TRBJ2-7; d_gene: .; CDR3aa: ASSLVGGSYEQY
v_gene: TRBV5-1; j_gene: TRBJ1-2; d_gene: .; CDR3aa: ASSLRTKYGYT
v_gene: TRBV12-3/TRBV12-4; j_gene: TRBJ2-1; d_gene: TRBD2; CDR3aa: ASSPSGRSYNEQF
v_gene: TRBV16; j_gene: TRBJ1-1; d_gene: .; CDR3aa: ASSRRGYTEAF
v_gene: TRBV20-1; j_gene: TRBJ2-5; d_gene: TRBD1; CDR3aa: SAGDDRGRETQY
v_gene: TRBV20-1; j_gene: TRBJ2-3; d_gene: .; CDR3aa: SARKGLSTDTQY
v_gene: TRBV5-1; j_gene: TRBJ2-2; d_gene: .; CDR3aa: ASSLTPRGQGTNTGELF
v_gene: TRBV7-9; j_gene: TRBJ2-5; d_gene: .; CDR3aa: ASSYAGAIQETQY
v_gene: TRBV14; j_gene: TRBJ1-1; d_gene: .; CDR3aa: ASSQDLGNYINTEAF
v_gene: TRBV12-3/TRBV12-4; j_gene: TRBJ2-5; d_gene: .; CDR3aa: ASSLFSASLRETQY
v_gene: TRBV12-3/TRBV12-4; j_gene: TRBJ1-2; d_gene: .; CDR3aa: ASSFVGQGGYT
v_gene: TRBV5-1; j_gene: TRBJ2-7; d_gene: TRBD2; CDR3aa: ASSLFSSAGTSGTSPHEQY
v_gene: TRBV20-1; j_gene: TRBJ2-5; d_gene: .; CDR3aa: SARGPRGQETQY
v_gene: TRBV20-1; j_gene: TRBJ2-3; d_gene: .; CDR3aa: SAGGGGYGTDTQY
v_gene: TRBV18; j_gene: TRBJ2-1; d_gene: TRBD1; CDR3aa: ASSPGTGGNEQF
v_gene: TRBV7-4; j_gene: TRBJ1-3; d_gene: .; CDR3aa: ASSLRAARISGNTIY
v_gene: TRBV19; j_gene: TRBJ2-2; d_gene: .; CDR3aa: ASSILSSGEFGELF
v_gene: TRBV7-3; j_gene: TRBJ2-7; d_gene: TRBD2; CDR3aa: ASSLNPSGLREQY
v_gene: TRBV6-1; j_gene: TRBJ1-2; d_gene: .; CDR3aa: ASRTNQNYGYT
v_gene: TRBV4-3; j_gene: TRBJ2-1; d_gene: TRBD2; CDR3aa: ASSQDPSGNVLF
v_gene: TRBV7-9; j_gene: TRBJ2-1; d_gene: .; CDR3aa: ASSASSRRPDNEQF
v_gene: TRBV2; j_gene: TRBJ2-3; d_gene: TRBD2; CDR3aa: ASRATSGRETDTQY
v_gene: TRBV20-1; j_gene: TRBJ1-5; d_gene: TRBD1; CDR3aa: SARGRDRGLGNQPQH
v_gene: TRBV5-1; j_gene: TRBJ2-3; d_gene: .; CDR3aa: ASSPGTRFTDTQY
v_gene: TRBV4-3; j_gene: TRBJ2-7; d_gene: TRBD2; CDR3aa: ASSQSSGINKQY
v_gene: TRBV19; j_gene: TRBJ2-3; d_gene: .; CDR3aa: ASRIGGDTQY
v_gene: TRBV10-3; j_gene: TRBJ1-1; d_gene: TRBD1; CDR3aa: AITTRAGTGTAEAF
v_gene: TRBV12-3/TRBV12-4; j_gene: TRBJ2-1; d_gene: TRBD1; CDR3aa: ASSFTRGLYEQF
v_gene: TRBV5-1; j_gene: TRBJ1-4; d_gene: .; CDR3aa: ASSLSPGKEEKLF
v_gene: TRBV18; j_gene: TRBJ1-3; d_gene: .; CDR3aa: ASSPLRAAGGNTIY
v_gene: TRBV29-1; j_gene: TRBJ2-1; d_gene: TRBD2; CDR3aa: SVEDYRGLAGEREQF
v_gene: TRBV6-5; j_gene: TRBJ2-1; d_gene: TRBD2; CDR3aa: ASALAGGGYEQF
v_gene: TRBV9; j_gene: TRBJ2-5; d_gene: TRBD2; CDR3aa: ASSLSGSVSETQY
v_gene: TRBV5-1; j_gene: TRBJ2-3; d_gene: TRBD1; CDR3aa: ASSLVGTGVDTQY
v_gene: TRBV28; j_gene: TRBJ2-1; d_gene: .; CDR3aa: ASRLVTNEQF
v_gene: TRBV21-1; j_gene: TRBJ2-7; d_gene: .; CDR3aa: ASSTGQGVSYEQY
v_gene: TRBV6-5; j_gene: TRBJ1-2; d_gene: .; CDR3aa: ASSWRGGAGGYT
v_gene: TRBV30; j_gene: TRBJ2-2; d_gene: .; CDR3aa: AWSVLADTGELF
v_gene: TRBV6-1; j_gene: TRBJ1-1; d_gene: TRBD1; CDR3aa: ASRTGQTNTEAF
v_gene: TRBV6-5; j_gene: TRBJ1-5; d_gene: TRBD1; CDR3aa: ASSYSSPSGTGRSQH
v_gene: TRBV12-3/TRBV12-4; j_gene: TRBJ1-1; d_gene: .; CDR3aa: ASSFDGVDTEAF
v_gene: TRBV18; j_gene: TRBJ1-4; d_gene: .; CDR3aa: ASSESINEKLF
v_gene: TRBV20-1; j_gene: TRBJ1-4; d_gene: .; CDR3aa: SAREQAQKLF